This T cell receptor (beta chain) is drawn from a study of blood T cell repertoires in COVID-19 (dated by TCRdb to the early 2020s). Regarding the complete study: Collaborator samples came from the United States, Italy and Spain and covered acute and convalescent phases of COVID-19. The prospective study material was composed of cDNA or gDNA derived from T cells, B-cell-depleted T cells, or PBMCs. The dataset comprised deeply sampled blood TCRbeta repertoires from subjects exposed to, actively infected with, or recovered from COVID-19. The repertoires were made available in a free public database intended to serve as a resource for research on the immune response to SARS-CoV-2. Samples were obtained from the ongoing ImmuneRACE study (first 160 participants) and from 1,254 subjects provided by 6 global collaborators. Sample metadata almost always included a de-identified subject ID, COVID-19 status, age in years and sex. Where HLA class I and class II types were available, the types were taken from metadata supplied by the sample provider, not from assay-based typing.

TCRbeta CDR3 regions were amplified from genomic DNA by means of the immunoSEQ Assay, a bias-controlled multiplex PCR. In the original analysis: The number of nucleated cells in each sample was estimated from the amplification of reference gene primers within the assay. To quantify the absolute abundance of each unique TCRbeta CDR3 rearrangement, sequence reads were collapsed and filtered. Productive Simpson clonality was computed per sample as the square root of Simpson's diversity index over productive rearrangements. TCRdb's version of the immuneACCESS table is confined to in-frame rearrangements and falls short of the full clone set. An unresolved V gene accounts for under half of the shortfall where checked; the remainder is of unknown origin. The DNA was the basis for D and trimming; V, J and clone size are from that table. For this sample the table gives 210,000 or so clones, of which 70% to 90% were detected only once. 6% to 7.5% of the sample lies in the top ten.

The CDR3, cysteine through phenylalanine, is 13 amino acids long. Only the CDR3 region is kept as DNA, spanning 39 bases read in frame from base 1. The trim is 7 bases for V and 0 bases for J, with a gap of 10 bases between the germline ends. From a lookup of the germline V gene, CDR1 and CDR2 are MNHEY and SVGAGI. The full study reports these points: How much clinical and demographic metadata was included differed by source and by participant, and the metadata was provided uncurated.

Enrolling through a virtual design, the prospective study's participants ranged in age from roughly 18 to 90 years and lived across about two dozen United States geographic areas. To assign participants to cohorts, the prospective study relied on clinical history that participants themselves reported in a screening survey and a study questionnaire. In the prospective study, mobile phlebotomists collected whole blood, serum and a nasopharyngeal or oropharyngeal swab from each participant. Participants in the prospective study had the option to provide additional blood draws and questionnaires over an approximately 2-month period. Prospective study blood samples were shipped either frozen or at room temperature before DNA extraction. On this clone itself: Its antigen remains unidentified. Per-base qualities were not stored, and no clone one base away is much larger.

This receptor was taken from a woman between 40 and 55 years old with acute COVID-19. Recombination joined TRBV6-5 with TRBJ2-7, with no reliable assignment of the D segment. Sequences were obtained from PBMCs or T cells enriched from blood (not recorded which). The bases are TGTGCCAGCACCATCGGTTCCTCCTACGAGCAGTACTTC. Its translation is CASTIGSSYEQYF.